The 13 T cell receptor beta chains given below trace back to one sample, sequenced in a study of T cell repertoires in cytomegalovirus infection. No antigens are known for them. TCRdb reprocessed the reads with MiXCR, giving one entry per CDR3 protein. Of 680,000 or so distinct CDR3 sequences listed, around 31% are singletons. This specimen was cultured PBMCs, taken from culture after CMV antigen stimulation. These receptors came from a human donor in good health (CMV status not recorded). Some clones in this sample may be carry-over from other donors' samples.

The chain has TRBV6-5 and TRBJ1-1; D unclear. CDR3 length equals 14 residues. Germline V lookup: CDR1 MNHEY, CDR2 SVGAGI. The V end lost 2 bases, the J end lost 5 bases, and 12 bases lay between the germline ends. CDR3 residues: CASSYGSFGTEAFF. For the CDR3, the DNA is TGTGCCAGCAGTTACGGGAGTTTCGGGACTGAAGCTTTCTTT.

Only a few counts were recorded for this clonotype. The chain recombines TRBV4-1 with TRBJ1-4; a possible D gene is TRBD1 (5 bases). The V and J ends lost 1 base and 8 bases respectively, with 14 bases between them. The CDR3 has 15 residues. CDR1 is MGHRA, CDR2 YSYEKL, per germline. DNA for the CDR3: TGCGCCAGCAGCCAAGTGATCGCGGGGGGGGAAAAACTGTTTTTT. Amino acid sequence: CASSQVIAGGEKLFF.

This clonotype was seen only once. The chain has TRBV6-8 and TRBJ1-4; TRBD1 might be the D (5 bases). Germline assignment: CDR1 MNHGY and CDR2 SAAAGT. CDR3 length: 15 residues. The V and J ends lost 2 bases and 2 bases respectively, with 9 bases between them. As DNA, the CDR3 is TGTGCCAGCAGTTACGACAGCCACACTAATGAAAAACTGTTTTTT. Translating it yields CASSYDSHTNEKLFF.

The rearrangement joins TRBV7-6 to TRBJ2-1, with TRBD2 matching 7 bases. The junction had 5 bases not matched to a gene; V was cut back by 6 bases and J by 0 bases. The CDR3 has 15 amino acids. Germline V CDR1 and CDR2: SGHVS, FNYEAQ. The CDR3 region has the DNA TGTGCCAGCAGGTCGAGCGGGAACTCCTACAATGAGCAGTTCTTC. Amino acids: CASRSSGNSYNEQFF.

The chain is built from TRBV2 and TRBJ1-1; 8 positions match TRBD1. The V gene end was trimmed by 5 bases and the J gene end by 1 base; junction bases not matched to a gene: 3. Germline CDR1 and CDR2: SNHLY and FYNNEI. The CDR3 covers 14 residues. The CDR3 nucleotides read TGTGCCAGCAGTATCCAGGGGGCGAACACTGAAGCTTTCTTT. Translated: CASSIQGANTEAFF.

This chain links TRBV14 with TRBJ2-5; 11 bases line up with TRBD1. After removal of 1 base from V and 5 bases from J, the junction contained 3 bases not matched to a gene. The CDR3 has 15 residues. Germline CDR1 SGHDN, CDR2 FVKESK. CDR3 DNA: TGTGCCAGCAGCCAAGGCGGGACAGGGGGGGAGACCCAGTACTTC. Protein: CASSQGGTGGETQYF.

The chain links TRBV19 to TRBJ2-1; D is undetermined. CDR3 size: 13 residues. Germline V gene sequence: CDR1 LNHDA, CDR2 SQIVND (reference sequence). V lost 7 bases and J lost 7, with 14 bases in between. CDR3: CASTRALGNEQFF. CDR3 coding DNA: TGTGCCAGTACCCGCGCCCTGGGTAATGAGCAGTTCTTC.

The J gene is TRBJ2-3, the V gene TRBV19, with D unresolved. V shed 3 bases and J shed 3 bases, with 16 bases lying between them. CDR1 is LNHDA and CDR2 is SQIVND in the germline V gene (reference sequence). The CDR3 has 16 amino acids. The CDR3 protein is CASSIASSIPTDTQYF. DNA for the CDR3: TGTGCCAGTAGTATTGCTTCAAGTATCCCTACAGATACGCAGTATTTT.

The rearrangement links TRBV7-9 to TRBJ1-5; 7 bases agree with TRBD1. Germline V gene sequence: CDR1 SEHNR, CDR2 FQNEAQ (reference sequence). The CDR3 has 15 amino acids. The trim removed 3 bases at V and 4 bases at J, leaving 6 bases unmatched. The DNA for the CDR3 is TGTGCCAGCAGCTTTGGGGACAGTGAAAATCAGCCCCAGCATTTT. The encoded protein is CASSFGDSENQPQHF.

The V and J genes are TRBV11-2 and TRBJ2-1; D is undetermined. V shed 2 bases and J shed 0 bases, with 5 bases lying between them. The V gene's germline CDR1 is SGHAT and CDR2 FQNNGV. CDR3 size: 14 residues. The CDR3 sequence is CASSLMGSYNEQFF. Written as DNA, the CDR3 is TGTGCCAGCAGCTTAATGGGCTCCTACAATGAGCAGTTCTTC.

This clonotype was observed a few times. V is TRBV11-2 and J is TRBJ2-1; 14 bases map to TRBD2. V lost 7 bases to trimming and J lost 9 bases; unmatched junction nucleotides: 8. The CDR3 covers 15 residues. Germline assignment: CDR1 SGHAT and CDR2 FQNNGV. The chain's CDR3 is CASTGGLAGVVEQFF. CDR3 in DNA: TGTGCCAGCACCGGGGGACTAGCGGGAGTCGTTGAGCAGTTCTTC.

This clonotype turned up a few times. The V gene is TRBV18, the J gene TRBJ2-5; tentatively, D is TRBD1 (6 bases). V was cut by 8 bases and J by 1 base, with 14 bases left in between. This CDR3 contains 14 residues. Looked up from germline, CDR1 is KGHSH and CDR2 is LQKENI. As DNA, the CDR3 is TGTGCCAGCAGTCCCGGACAGACCCAAGAGACCCAGTACTTC. Its protein is CASSPGQTQETQYF.

This clonotype was found a few times. J is TRBJ2-3 and V is TRBV19; D is uncertain. Trimming removed 8 bases from V and 6 bases from J, with 27 bases in between. Germline V gene lookup returns CDR1 LNHDA and CDR2 SQIVND (reference sequence). This CDR3 is 17 amino acids long. The CDR3 reads CASSRSPDPPRVDTQYF. The CDR3, as DNA: TGTGCCAGTTCCCGATCGCCCGACCCTCCCCGCGTGGATACGCAGTATTTT.